This TCR beta chain was profiled in a study of cytomegalovirus exposure and HLA in healthy donors. CDR1 and CDR2 (germline): SGHTA, FQGNSA. With 3 bases removed from V and 4 bases from J, the gap between germline ends came to 12 bases. This CDR3 is 14 amino acids long. The PCR contained 60 Vbeta and 13 Jbeta primers. Data came from immunoSEQ multiplex PCR; TCRdb stores just in-frame clones and leaves some out. The sample consists of fewer than 200,000 clones, roughly 84% of them appearing once. Donors counted as nominally healthy when sampled, yet unrecorded immune exposures were likely. The sequence came from a man in his thirties or forties in good health and CMV-seropositive. The sequenced sample was PBMCs. The chain combines TRBV7-2 with TRBJ1-1; D is ambiguous. CDR3 protein: CASSLAGGATEAFF. In DNA form, the CDR3 reads TGTGCCAGCAGCTTGGCGGGAGGTGCCACTGAAGCTTTCTTT.